A selection of T cell receptor beta chains follows, all from one sample in a study of cytomegalovirus exposure and HLA in healthy donors. Assay used: immunoSEQ multiplex PCR; TCRdb lists only in-frame clones, some missing. The table includes roughly 92,000 clones, approximately 81% detected once. Sequenced: PBMCs. The source is a woman in her 70s in good health and CMV-seropositive. CDR3s include the opening cysteine and the closing phenylalanine or tryptophan. D genes are given only for firm matches. For some rows the clone size is stated as once, few or many, or as a class when expanded; others skip it.

v_gene	d_gene	abundance	j_gene	CDR3aa	CDR3nt
TRBV29-1	-	-	TRBJ2-2	CSVPLGQGNTGELFF	TGCAGCGTCCCCCTCGGGCAGGGTAACACCGGGGAGCTGTTTTTT
TRBV19	-	few	TRBJ1-1	CASSIEPGNTEAFF	TGTGCCAGTAGTATAGAGCCGGGGAACACTGAAGCTTTCTTT
TRBV6-4	-	-	TRBJ1-6	CASREQGHNSPLHF	TGTGCCAGCAGAGAACAGGGACATAATTCACCCCTCCACTTT
TRBV6-1	TRBD1	-	TRBJ2-3	CASSESSQGAGTQYF	TGTGCCAGCAGTGAATCGTCTCAGGGGGCAGGTACGCAGTATTTT
TRBV18	TRBD1	-	TRBJ2-2	CASSPPNRGDTGELFF	TGTGCCAGCTCACCACCTAACAGGGGAGACACCGGGGAGCTGTTTTTT
TRBV6-6	TRBD1	few	TRBJ1-1	CASSPRTGNTEAFF	TGTGCCAGCAGCCCTCGGACAGGGAATACTGAAGCTTTCTTT
TRBV28	TRBD1	-	TRBJ2-7	CASSIKTGYDYEQYF	TGTGCCAGCAGTATAAAGACAGGGTATGACTACGAGCAGTACTTC
TRBV7-2	TRBD2	-	TRBJ2-7	CAGSLLAGEVYEQYF	TGTGCCGGCAGCCTTCTAGCGGGAGAGGTATACGAGCAGTACTTC
TRBV13	-	once	TRBJ1-4	CASSLQGLLNEKLFF	TGTGCCAGCAGCCTACAGGGCCTCCTTAATGAAAAACTGTTTTTT
TRBV28	-	-	TRBJ2-5	CASSRAGSPSETQYF	TGTGCCAGCAGTCGCGCCGGGTCGCCGTCGGAGACCCAGTACTTC
TRBV5-1	-	-	TRBJ2-1	CASSLEGASPYNEQFF	TGCGCCAGCAGCTTGGAGGGAGCGTCCCCCTACAATGAGCAGTTCTTC
TRBV30	-	-	TRBJ2-1	CAWSFQAGRYNEQFF	TGTGCCTGGAGTTTCCAGGCGGGCAGATACAATGAGCAGTTCTTC
TRBV6-1	TRBD1	-	TRBJ1-1	CASSESGGNTEAFF	TGTGCCAGCAGTGAATCAGGGGGGAACACTGAAGCTTTCTTT
TRBV4-2	TRBD1	-	TRBJ2-7	CASSPGTGTYEQYF	TGTGCCAGCAGCCCCGGGACAGGAACCTACGAGCAGTACTTC
TRBV9	TRBD1	-	TRBJ2-7	CASSPLGQGSYEQYF	TGTGCCAGCAGCCCACTGGGACAGGGGAGTTACGAGCAGTACTTC
TRBV7-3	-	few	TRBJ1-1	CASSQEGGEAFF	TGTGCCAGCAGCCAGGAGGGGGGGGAAGCTTTCTTT
TRBV9	-	-	TRBJ1-3	CASSVEEGRGNTIYF	TGTGCCAGCAGCGTAGAAGAGGGTAGAGGAAACACCATATATTTT
TRBV5-6	TRBD1	-	TRBJ1-4	CASSSLRQGGRGEKLFF	TGTGCCAGCAGCTCCCTACGACAGGGGGGACGGGGTGAAAAACTGTTTTTT
TRBV6-1	-	-	TRBJ1-1	CASSERRGLQEAFF	TGTGCCAGCAGTGAACGCAGAGGGCTTCAGGAGGCTTTCTTT
TRBV2	-	-	TRBJ2-7	CASSESVQYF	TGTGCCAGCAGTGAATCCGTGCAGTACTTC
TRBV28	-	-	TRBJ2-5	CASSPNPGRGPSKRPQYF	TGTGCCAGCAGCCCAAACCCAGGCAGGGGCCCCTCCAAGAGACCCCAGTACTTC
TRBV7-2	-	-	TRBJ2-1	CASSLAGYEQFF	TGTGCCAGCAGCTTAGCGGGCTATGAGCAGTTCTTC
TRBV29-1	TRBD1	-	TRBJ2-5	CSVGQGETQYF	TGCAGCGTAGGACAGGGTGAGACCCAGTACTTC
TRBV5-1	TRBD1	-	TRBJ1-1	CASSLQGWTEAFF	TGCGCCAGCAGCTTACAGGGGTGGACTGAAGCTTTCTTT
TRBV7-3	-	-	TRBJ2-5	CASSSTLRGGETQYF	TGTGCCAGCAGCTCCACTTTGCGGGGCGGGGAGACCCAGTACTTC
TRBV27	TRBD1	-	TRBJ2-7	CASSSSPRTGNNEQYF	TGTGCCAGCAGTTCATCTCCCCGGACAGGGAACAACGAGCAGTACTTC
TRBV11-3	-	-	TRBJ2-5	CASTDTGALGTQYF	TGTGCCAGCACCGATACAGGAGCCTTAGGGACCCAGTACTTC
TRBV21-1	-	-	TRBJ2-1	CASSKLESRQFF	TGTGCCAGCAGCAAACTCGAAAGCCGACAGTTCTTC
TRBV27	TRBD1	-	TRBJ1-3	CASSLTGGSGNTIYF	TGTGCCAGCAGTTTAACAGGGGGTTCTGGAAACACCATATATTTT
TRBV6-5	TRBD2	-	TRBJ2-7	CASTTGGGHEQYF	TGTGCCAGCACCACGGGGGGGGGCCACGAGCAGTACTTC
TRBV9	TRBD2	-	TRBJ2-5	CASSVATSGRETQYF	TGTGCCAGCAGCGTAGCTACTAGCGGAAGGGAGACCCAGTACTTC
TRBV2	TRBD1	-	TRBJ2-3	CASTRDRDTQYF	TGTGCCAGCACCCGGGACAGAGATACGCAGTATTTT
TRBV28	-	-	TRBJ1-6	CASSSTGGLPGRESYNSPLHF	TGTGCCAGCAGTTCCACGGGGGGGCTACCAGGGAGAGAATCCTATAATTCACCCCTCCACTTT
TRBV5-1	-	-	TRBJ2-4	CASSSGELAKNIQYF	TGCGCCAGCAGCTCCGGGGAGTTGGCCAAAAACATTCAGTACTTC
TRBV7-2	-	-	TRBJ2-1	CASSPASMGGEQFF	TGTGCCAGCAGCCCGGCTAGCATGGGGGGTGAGCAGTTCTTC
TRBV7-3	TRBD2	-	TRBJ2-2	CASSLGLGVTGELFF	TGTGCCAGCAGCTTAGGACTAGGGGTAACCGGGGAGCTGTTTTTT
TRBV6-5	TRBD1	-	TRBJ2-3	CASSLSGQGQDTQYF	TGTGCCAGCAGCCTCTCCGGACAGGGGCAAGATACGCAGTATTTT
TRBV19	TRBD2	-	TRBJ2-2	CASSSPAGTNTGELFF	TGTGCCAGTAGTTCTCCAGCGGGAACGAACACCGGGGAGCTGTTTTTT
TRBV29-1	TRBD1	-	TRBJ1-2	CSVTRQGGGYTF	TGCAGCGTTACCCGACAGGGCGGGGGCTACACCTTC
TRBV9	-	-	TRBJ2-5	CASSVGLSRETQYF	TGTGCCAGCAGCGTAGGACTTTCCCGAGAGACCCAGTACTTC
TRBV10-3	-	-	TRBJ2-7	CAISESGEVYEQYF	TGTGCCATCAGTGAGTCGGGGGAGGTCTACGAGCAGTACTTC
TRBV19	-	-	TRBJ1-4	CASSVLGEEEKLFF	TGTGCCAGTAGTGTATTGGGGGAGGAAGAAAAACTGTTTTTT
TRBV11-1	TRBD2	-	TRBJ2-7	CASSPQSGNSGGEQYF	TGTGCCAGCAGCCCTCAAAGTGGGAATAGCGGGGGAGAGCAGTACTTC
TRBV28	-	-	TRBJ1-1	CASRLRGYRDTEAFF	TGTGCCAGTCGCTTAAGGGGCTACCGGGACACTGAAGCTTTCTTT
TRBV5-1	TRBD2	-	TRBJ2-3	CASSLGVAGYTDTQYF	TGCGCCAGCAGCTTGGGAGTAGCGGGATACACAGATACGCAGTATTTT
TRBV5-4	TRBD2	-	TRBJ2-1	CASSYGGLAGVGEQFF	TGTGCCAGCAGCTATGGGGGACTAGCGGGAGTTGGAGAGCAGTTCTTC
TRBV19	-	-	TRBJ2-6	CASSKLTPSGANVLTF	TGTGCCAGTAGTAAACTCACTCCGTCCGGGGCCAACGTCCTGACTTTC
TRBV10-3	-	few	TRBJ2-3	CATSVGSEDTQYF	TGTGCCACCAGTGTTGGGAGCGAAGATACGCAGTATTTT
TRBV30	TRBD1	-	TRBJ1-6	CAWSVQGLSSYNSPLHF	TGTGCCTGGAGTGTACAGGGGCTGAGCTCCTATAATTCACCCCTCCACTTT
TRBV19	-	-	TRBJ1-2	CASSIAPNDIRIYGYTF	TGTGCCAGTAGTATAGCCCCCAACGACATCCGCATTTATGGCTACACCTTC
TRBV19	-	-	TRBJ2-3	CASSIQDSSTDTQYF	TGTGCCAGTAGTATACAGGACTCTAGCACAGATACGCAGTATTTT
TRBV5-4	TRBD1	-	TRBJ1-4	CASSFRDRGTNEKLFF	TGTGCCAGCAGTTTTCGGGACAGGGGTACTAATGAAAAACTGTTTTTT
TRBV7-2	TRBD2	-	TRBJ2-1	CASSGGGSGGSYNEQFF	TGTGCCAGCAGCGGGGGAGGTAGCGGGGGTTCCTACAATGAGCAGTTCTTC
TRBV9	TRBD1	-	TRBJ2-7	CASSVVPGGEQYF	TGTGCCAGCAGCGTCGTCCCAGGGGGTGAGCAGTACTTC
TRBV23-1	-	-	TRBJ2-7	CASRLGSLDLYEQYF	TGCGCCAGCCGACTCGGGTCTTTAGATTTATACGAGCAGTACTTC